The 2 T cell receptor beta chains presented below share a single source sample, sequenced in a study of T cells in women clearing cervical HPV infection (dated by TCRdb to about 2018). The protocol used for the library was the immunoSEQ multiplex PCR assay. Imported from immuneACCESS, the table was reduced by TCRdb to in-frame sequences with V and J called. These copies leave out some clones; in studies compared against another copy, an unresolved V gene accounts for under half, and the cause of the remainder is not known. The table for this sample shows over 20,000 clones. The top ten clones comprise 3.5% to 4.5% of the sample. Material for sequencing was blood buffy coat. The receptors were gathered from a woman aged 18 to 75 with a cervical HPV16 infection that either progressed to CIN3+ or cleared (not recorded which).

On this clone itself: The read halts 3 residues ahead of the CDR3 end, with the missing end drawn from the germline J gene. The chain is built from TRBV5-1 and TRBJ2-3, with D hard to call. Germline V CDR1 and CDR2: SGHRS, YFSETQ. V shed 3 bases and J shed 0 bases, with 20 bases lying between them. CDR3 size: 18 residues. Partial CDR3 DNA: TGCGCCAGCAGCTACGGTAACCTAATCCGGTACAGCACAGATACG. Amino acids: CASSYGNLIRYSTDT. In full, the CDR3 reads CASSYGNLIRYSTDTQYF.

Concerning this clone itself: The read terminates 3 residues ahead of where the CDR3 ends, so the germline J gene completes it. V gene TRBV18 combines with J gene TRBJ1-2; D uncertain. Germline CDR1 is KGHSH and CDR2 is LQKENI. The CDR3 has 13 amino acids. The CDR3 is CASSPHTTDTYTF. Partial CDR3 DNA: TGTGCCAGCTCACCACATACCACAGATACC.